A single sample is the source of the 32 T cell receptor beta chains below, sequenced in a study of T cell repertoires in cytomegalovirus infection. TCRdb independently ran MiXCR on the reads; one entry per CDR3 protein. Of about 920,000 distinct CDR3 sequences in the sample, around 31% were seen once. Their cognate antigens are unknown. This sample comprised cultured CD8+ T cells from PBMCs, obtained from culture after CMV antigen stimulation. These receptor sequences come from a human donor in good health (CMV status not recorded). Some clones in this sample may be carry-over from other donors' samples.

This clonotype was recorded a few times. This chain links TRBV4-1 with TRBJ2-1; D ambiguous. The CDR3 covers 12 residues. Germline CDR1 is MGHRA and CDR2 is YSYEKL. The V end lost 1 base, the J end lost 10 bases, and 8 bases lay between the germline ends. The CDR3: CASSQGIREQFF. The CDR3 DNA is TGCGCCAGCAGCCAAGGAATCCGGGAGCAGTTCTTC.

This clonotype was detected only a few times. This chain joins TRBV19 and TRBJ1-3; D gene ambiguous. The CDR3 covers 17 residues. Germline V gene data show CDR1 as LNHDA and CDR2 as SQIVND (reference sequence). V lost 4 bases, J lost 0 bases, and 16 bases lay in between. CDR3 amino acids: CASSTTGEYHSGNTIYF. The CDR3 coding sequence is TGTGCCAGTAGTACGACTGGGGAGTACCACTCTGGAAACACCATATATTTT. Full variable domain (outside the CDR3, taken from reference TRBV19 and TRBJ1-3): DGGITQSPKYLFRKEGQNVTLSCEQNLNHDAMYWYRQDPGQGLRLIYYSQIVNDFQKGDIAEGYSVSREKKESFPLTVTSAQKNPTAFYLCASSTTGEYHSGNTIYFGEGSWLTVV.

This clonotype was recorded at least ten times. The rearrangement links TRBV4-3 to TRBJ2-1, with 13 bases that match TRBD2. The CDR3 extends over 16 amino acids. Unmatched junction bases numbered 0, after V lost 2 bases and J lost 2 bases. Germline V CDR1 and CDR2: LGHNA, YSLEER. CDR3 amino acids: CASSQTSGGAYNEQFF. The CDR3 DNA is TGCGCCAGCAGCCAAACTAGCGGGGGGGCCTACAATGAGCAGTTCTTC.

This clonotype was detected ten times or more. CDR3 residues: CASSKTSGDYYNEQFF. CDR3 nucleotide sequence: TGTGCCAGCAGCAAAACTAGCGGGGACTACTACAATGAGCAGTTCTTC. The chain has TRBV7-2 and TRBJ2-1; the match to TRBD2 covers 10 bases. Per the germline V gene, CDR1 is SGHTA and CDR2 is FQGNSA. The CDR3 consists of 16 residues. The V segment lost 5 bases and the J segment 3 bases; nucleotides outside the gene matches: 7.

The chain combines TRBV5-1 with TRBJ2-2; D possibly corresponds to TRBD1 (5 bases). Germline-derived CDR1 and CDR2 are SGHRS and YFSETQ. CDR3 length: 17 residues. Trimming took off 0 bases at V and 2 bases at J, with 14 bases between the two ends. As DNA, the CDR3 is TGCGCCAGCAGCTTGGAGTGGGGCAGGGCAAACACCGGGGAGCTGTTTTTT. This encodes CASSLEWGRANTGELFF.

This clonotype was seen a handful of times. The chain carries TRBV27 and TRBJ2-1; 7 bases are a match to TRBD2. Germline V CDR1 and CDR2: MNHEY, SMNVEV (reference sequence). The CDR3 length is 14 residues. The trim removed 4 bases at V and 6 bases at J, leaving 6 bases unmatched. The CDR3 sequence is CASSSELASNEQFF. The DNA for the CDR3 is TGTGCCAGCAGTTCGGAACTAGCGAGCAATGAGCAGTTCTTC.

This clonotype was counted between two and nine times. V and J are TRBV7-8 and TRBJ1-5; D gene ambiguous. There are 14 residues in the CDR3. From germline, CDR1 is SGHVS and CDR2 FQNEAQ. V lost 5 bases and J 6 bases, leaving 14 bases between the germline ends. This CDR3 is CASSPSPLGQPQHF. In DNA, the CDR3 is TGTGCCAGCAGCCCCTCCCCCCTCGGTCAGCCCCAGCATTTT.

In DNA form, the CDR3 reads TGTGCCAGCAGATCCGGGACAGCGGACACCGGGGAGCTGTTTTTT. It codes for CASRSGTADTGELFF. V and J are TRBV28 and TRBJ2-2, with 7 bases lining up with TRBD1. The CDR3 consists of 15 residues. Trimming cost V 6 bases and J 3 bases; bases outside gene matches: 7. Germline V gene lookup returns CDR1 MDHEN and CDR2 SYDVKM.

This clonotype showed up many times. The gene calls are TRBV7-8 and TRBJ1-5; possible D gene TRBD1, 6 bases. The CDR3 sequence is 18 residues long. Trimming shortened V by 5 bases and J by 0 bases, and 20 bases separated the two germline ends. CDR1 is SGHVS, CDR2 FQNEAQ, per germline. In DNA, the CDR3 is TGTGCCAGCAGCGCAAGAAGAACAGGGTTCTATAGCAATCAGCCCCAGCATTTT. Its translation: CASSARRTGFYSNQPQHF.

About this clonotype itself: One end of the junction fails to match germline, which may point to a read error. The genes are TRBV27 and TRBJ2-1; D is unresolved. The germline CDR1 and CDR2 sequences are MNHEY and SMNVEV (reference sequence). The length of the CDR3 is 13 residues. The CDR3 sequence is CANSLSRYNEQFF. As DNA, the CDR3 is TGTGCCAACAGTTTATCGCGGTACAATGAGCAGTTCTTC.

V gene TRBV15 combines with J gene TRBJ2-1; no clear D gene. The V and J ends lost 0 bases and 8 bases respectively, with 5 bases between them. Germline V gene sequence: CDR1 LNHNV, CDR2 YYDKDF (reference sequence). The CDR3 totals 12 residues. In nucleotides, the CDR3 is TGTGCCACCAGCAGAGATGGGTATGAGCAGTTCTTC. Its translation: CATSRDGYEQFF.

The CDR3 sequence: CASSLAIGDRVTEAFF. DNA of the CDR3: TGCGCCAGCAGCTTGGCCATCGGGGACAGGGTTACTGAAGCTTTCTTT. This chain connects TRBV5-1 to TRBJ1-1, with 9 bases fitting TRBD1. CDR3 length equals 16 residues. Germline V gives CDR1 SGHRS, CDR2 YFSETQ. The trim removed 0 bases at V and 5 bases at J, leaving 8 bases unmatched.

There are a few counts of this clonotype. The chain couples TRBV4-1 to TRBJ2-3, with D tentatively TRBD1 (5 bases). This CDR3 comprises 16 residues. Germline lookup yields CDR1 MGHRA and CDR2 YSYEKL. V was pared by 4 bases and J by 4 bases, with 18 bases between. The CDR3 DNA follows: TGCGCCAGCAGCCCGCCTGAAGGGGCGCATGCAGATACGCAGTATTTT. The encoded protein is CASSPPEGAHADTQYF.

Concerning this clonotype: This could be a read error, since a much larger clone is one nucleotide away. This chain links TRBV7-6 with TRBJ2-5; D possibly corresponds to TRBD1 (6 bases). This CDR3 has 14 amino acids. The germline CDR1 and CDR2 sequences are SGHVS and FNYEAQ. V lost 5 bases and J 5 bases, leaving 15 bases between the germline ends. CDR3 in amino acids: CASSPSSRGETQYF. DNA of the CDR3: TGTGCCAGCAGCCCTAGCAGCAGGGGCGAGACCCAGTACTTC.

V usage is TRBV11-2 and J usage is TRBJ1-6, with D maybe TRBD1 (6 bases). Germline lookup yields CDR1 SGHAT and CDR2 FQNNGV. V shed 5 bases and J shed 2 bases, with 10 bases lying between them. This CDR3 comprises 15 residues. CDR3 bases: TGTGCCAGCAGCGAACAGGGAGCCTATAATTCACCCCTCCACTTT. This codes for CASSEQGAYNSPLHF.

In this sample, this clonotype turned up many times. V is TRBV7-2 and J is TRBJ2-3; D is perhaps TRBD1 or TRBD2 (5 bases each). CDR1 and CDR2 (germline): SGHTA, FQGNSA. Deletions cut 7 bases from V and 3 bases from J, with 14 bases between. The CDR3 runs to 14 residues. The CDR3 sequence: CASTEIGETDTQYF. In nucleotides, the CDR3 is TGTGCCAGCACCGAGATAGGGGAGACAGATACGCAGTATTTT.

The CDR3 loop reads CSARDLGQGIRGYTF. The CDR3, as DNA: TGCAGTGCTAGAGATCTGGGACAGGGAATTCGTGGCTACACCTTC. The V call is TRBV20-1, the J call TRBJ1-2; the match to TRBD1 covers 9 bases. The V gene's germline CDR1 is DFQATT and CDR2 SNEGSKA (reference sequence). V gave up 0 bases and J gave up 7 bases; unmatched junction bases: 9. CDR3 length: 15 amino acids.

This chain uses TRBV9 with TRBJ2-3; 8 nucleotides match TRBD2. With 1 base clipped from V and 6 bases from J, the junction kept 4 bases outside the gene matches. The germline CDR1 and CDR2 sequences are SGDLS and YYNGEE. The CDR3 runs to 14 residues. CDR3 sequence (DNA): TGTGCCAGCAGCGTACGGGGGGGCAGGGATACGCAGTATTTT. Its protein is CASSVRGGRDTQYF.

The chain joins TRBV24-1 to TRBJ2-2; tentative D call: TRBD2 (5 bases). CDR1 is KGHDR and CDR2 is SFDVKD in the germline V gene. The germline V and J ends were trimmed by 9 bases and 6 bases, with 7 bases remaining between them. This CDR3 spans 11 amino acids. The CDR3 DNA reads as TGTGCCACCGCGGGCCCCGGGGAGCTGTTTTTT. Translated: CATAGPGELFF.

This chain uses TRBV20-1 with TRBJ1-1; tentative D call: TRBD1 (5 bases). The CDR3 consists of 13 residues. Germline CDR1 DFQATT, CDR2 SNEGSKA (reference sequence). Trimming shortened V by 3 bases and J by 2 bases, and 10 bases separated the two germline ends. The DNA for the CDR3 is TGCAGTGCTAGTAACAGGTACAACACTGAAGCTTTCTTT. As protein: CSASNRYNTEAFF.

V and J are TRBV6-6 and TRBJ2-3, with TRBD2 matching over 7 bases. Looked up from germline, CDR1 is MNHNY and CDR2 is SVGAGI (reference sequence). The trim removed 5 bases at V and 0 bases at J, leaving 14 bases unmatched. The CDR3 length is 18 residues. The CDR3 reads CASSTRSVLRGSTDTQYF. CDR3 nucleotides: TGTGCCAGCAGTACCCGGTCGGTCTTGCGGGGGAGCACAGATACGCAGTATTTT.

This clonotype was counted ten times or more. The DNA for the CDR3 is TGTGCCAGCGGGGTGAACACTGAAGCTTTCTTT. It is translated as CASGVNTEAFF. The chain uses TRBV6-1 and TRBJ1-1; D call uncertain. Germline V gene data show CDR1 as MNHNS and CDR2 as SASEGT. This CDR3 is 11 amino acids long. The ends were cut back, 8 bases at V and 0 bases at J, with 4 bases in the middle.

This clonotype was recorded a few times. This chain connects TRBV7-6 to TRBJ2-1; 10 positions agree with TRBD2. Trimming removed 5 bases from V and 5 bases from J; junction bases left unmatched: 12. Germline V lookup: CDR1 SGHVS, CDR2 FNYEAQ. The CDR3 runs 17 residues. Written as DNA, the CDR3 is TGTGCCAGCAGCCCTAGAATAGCGGGGGGCCCCCACAATGAGCAGTTCTTC. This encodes CASSPRIAGGPHNEQFF.

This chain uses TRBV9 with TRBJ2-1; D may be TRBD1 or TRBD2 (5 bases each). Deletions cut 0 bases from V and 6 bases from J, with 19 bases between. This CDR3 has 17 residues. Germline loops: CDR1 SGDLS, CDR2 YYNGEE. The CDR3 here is CASSVEVGTGLANEQFF. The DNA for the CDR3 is TGTGCCAGCAGCGTAGAAGTGGGGACCGGACTGGCCAATGAGCAGTTCTTC.

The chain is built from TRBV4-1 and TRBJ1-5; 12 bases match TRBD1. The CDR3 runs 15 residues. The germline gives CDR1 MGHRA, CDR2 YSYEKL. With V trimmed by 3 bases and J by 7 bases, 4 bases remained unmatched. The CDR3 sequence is CASSQGQGATQPQHF. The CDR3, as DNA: TGCGCCAGCAGCCAGGGACAGGGGGCAACCCAGCCCCAGCATTTT.

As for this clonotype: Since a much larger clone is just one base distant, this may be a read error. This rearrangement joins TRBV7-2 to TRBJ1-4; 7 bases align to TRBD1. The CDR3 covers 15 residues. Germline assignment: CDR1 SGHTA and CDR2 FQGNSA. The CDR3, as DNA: TGTGCCAACAGCCTCAGGACAGGTGGTCAGGAAAAACTGTTTTTT. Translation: CANSLRTGGQEKLFF.

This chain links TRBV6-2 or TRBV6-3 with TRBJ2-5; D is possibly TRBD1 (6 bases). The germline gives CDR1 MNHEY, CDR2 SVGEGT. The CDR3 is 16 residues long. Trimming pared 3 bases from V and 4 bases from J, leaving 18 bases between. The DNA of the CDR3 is TGTGCCAGCAGTTATCTCATAGGACAGTCGCTAGAGACCCAGTACTTC. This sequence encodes CASSYLIGQSLETQYF.

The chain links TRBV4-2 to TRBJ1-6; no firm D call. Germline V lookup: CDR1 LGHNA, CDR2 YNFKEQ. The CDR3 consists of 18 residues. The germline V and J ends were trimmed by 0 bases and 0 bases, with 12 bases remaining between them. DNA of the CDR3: TGTGCCAGCAGCCAAGATCTTGACGAGAGCTCCTATAATTCACCCCTCCACTTT. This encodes CASSQDLDESSYNSPLHF.

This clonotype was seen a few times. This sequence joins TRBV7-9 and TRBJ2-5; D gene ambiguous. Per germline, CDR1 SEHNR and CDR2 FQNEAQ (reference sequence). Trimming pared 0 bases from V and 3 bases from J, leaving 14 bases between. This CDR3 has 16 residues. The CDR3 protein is CASSLATLLIEETQYF. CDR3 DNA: TGTGCCAGCAGCTTAGCAACTCTCCTAATCGAAGAGACCCAGTACTTC. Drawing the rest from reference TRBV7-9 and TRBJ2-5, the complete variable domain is DTGVSQNPRHKITKRGQNVTFRCDPISEHNRLYWYRQTLGQGPEFLTYFQNEAQLEKSRLLSDRFSAERPKGSFSTLEIQRTEQGDSAMYLCASSLATLLIEETQYFGPGTRLLVL.

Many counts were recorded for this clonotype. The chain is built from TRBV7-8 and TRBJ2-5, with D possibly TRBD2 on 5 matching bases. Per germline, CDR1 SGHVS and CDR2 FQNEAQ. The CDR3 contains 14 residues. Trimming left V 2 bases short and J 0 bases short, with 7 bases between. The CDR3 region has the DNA TGTGCCAGCAGCTTAACGGGGTACCAAGAGACCCAGTACTTC. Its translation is CASSLTGYQETQYF.

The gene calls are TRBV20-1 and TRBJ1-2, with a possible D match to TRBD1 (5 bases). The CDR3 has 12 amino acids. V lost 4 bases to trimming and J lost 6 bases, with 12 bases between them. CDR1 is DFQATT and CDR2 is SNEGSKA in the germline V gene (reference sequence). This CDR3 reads CSATGVEDGYTF. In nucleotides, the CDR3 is TGCAGTGCTACGGGGGTTGAAGATGGCTACACCTTC.

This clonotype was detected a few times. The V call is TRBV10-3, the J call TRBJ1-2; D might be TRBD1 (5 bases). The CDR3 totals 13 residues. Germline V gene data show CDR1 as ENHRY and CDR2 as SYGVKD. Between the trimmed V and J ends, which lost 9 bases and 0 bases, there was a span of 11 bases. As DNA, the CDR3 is TGTGCCATAGACAGAGGGGCTAACTATGGCTACACCTTC. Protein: CAIDRGANYGYTF.